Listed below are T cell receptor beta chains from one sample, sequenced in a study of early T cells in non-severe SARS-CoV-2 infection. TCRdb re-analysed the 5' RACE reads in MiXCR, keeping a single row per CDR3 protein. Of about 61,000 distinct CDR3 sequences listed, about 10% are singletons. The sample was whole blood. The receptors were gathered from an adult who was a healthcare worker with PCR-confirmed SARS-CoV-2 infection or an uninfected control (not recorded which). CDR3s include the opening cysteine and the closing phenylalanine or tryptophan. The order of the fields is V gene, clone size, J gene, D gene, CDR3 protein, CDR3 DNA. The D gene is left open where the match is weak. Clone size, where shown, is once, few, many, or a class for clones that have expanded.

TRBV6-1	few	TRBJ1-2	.	CASRGPPCPPNCGYTF	TGTGCCAGCAGGGGCCCGCCTTGTCCGCCGAACTGTGGCTACACCTTC
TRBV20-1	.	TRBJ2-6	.	CSARSRLSPITSGANVLTF	TGCAGTGCTAGGTCCCGTCTAAGTCCCATTACTTCTGGGGCCAACGTCCTGACTTTC
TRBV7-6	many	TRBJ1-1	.	CASSNNRRAAAFF	TGTGCCAGCAGCAACAACCGGAGAGCTGCAGCTTTCTTT
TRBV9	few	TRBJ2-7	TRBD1	CASSVGQGAHEQYF	TGTGCCAGCAGCGTGGGACAGGGGGCCCACGAGCAGTACTTC
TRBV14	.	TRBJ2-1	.	CASSRRGRAEQFF	TGTGCCAGCAGCAGGAGGGGGCGCGCGGAGCAGTTCTTC
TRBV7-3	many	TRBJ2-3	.	CASSSDGFGDTQYF	TGTGCCAGCAGCTCGGACGGGTTCGGGGATACGCAGTATTTT
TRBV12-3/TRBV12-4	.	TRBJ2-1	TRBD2	CASGRTSGGGNEQFF	TGTGCCAGCGGCAGGACTAGCGGGGGGGGCAATGAGCAGTTCTTC
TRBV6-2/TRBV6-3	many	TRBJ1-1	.	CASHGDTEAFF	TGTGCCAGCCATGGGGACACTGAAGCTTTCTTT
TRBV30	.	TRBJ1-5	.	CAWRERWRESIQPQHF	TGTGCCTGGAGAGAGAGATGGCGGGAGAGCATTCAGCCCCAGCATTTT
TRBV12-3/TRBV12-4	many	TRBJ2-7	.	CASSFARVGEQYF	TGTGCCAGCAGTTTCGCCCGGGTTGGCGAGCAGTACTTC